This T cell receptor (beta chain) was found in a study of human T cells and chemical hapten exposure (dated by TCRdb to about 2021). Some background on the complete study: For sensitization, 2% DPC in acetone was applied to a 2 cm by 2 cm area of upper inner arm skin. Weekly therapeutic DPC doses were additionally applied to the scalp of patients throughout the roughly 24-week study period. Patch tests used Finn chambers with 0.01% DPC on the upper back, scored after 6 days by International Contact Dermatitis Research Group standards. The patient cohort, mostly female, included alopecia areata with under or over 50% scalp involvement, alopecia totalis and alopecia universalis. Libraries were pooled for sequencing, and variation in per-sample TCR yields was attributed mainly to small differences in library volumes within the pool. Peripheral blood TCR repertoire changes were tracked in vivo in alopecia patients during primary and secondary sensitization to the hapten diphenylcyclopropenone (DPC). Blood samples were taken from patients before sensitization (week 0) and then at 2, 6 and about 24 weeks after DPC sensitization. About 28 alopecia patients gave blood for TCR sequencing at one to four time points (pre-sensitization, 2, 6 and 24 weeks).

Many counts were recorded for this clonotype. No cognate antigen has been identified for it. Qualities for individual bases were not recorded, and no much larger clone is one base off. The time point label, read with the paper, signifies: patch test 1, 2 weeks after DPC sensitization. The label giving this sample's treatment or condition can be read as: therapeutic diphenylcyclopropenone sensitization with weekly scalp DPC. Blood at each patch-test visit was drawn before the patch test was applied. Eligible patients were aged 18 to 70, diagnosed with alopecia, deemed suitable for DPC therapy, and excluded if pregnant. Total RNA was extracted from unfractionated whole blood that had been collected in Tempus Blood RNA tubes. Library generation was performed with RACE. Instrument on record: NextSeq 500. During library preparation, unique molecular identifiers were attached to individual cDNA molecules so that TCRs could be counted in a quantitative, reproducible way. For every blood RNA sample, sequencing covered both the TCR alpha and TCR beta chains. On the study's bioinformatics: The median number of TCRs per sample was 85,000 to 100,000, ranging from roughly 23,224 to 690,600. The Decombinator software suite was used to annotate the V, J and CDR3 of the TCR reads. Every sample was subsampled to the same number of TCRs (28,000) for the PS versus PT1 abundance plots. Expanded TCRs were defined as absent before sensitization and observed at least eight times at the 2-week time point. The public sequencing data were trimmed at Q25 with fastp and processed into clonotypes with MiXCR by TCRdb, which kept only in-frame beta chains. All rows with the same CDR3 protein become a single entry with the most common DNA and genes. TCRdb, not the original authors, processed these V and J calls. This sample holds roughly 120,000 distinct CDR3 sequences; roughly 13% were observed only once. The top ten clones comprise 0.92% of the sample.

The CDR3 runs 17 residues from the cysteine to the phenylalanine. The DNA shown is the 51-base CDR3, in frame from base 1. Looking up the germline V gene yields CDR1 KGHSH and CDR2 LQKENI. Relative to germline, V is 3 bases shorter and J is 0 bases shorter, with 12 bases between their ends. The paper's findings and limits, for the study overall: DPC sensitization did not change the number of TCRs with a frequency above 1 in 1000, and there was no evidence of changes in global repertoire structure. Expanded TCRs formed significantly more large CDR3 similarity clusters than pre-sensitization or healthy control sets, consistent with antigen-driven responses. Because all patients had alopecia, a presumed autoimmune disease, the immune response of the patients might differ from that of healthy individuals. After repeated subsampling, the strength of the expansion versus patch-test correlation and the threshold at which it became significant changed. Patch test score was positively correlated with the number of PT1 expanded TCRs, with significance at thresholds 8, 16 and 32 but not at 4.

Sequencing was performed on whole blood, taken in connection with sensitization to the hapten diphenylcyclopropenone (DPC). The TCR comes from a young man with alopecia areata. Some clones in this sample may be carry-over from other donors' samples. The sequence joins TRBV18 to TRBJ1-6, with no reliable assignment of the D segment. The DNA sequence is TGTGCCAGCTCACCGGCCCGCAGAAGCTCCTATAATTCACCCCTCCACTTT. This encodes CASSPARRSSYNSPLHF.